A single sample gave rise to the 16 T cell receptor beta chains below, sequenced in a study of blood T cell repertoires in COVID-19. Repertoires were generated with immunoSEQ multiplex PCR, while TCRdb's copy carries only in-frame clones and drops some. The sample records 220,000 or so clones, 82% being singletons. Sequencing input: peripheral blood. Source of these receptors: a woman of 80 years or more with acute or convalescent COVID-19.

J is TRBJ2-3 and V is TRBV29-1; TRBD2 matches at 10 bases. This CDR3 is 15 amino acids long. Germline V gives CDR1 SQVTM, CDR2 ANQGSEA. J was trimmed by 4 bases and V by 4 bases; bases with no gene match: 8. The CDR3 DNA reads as TGCAGCGTTGGAGGGGAGAGCGGGGGGGCAGATACGCAGTATTTT. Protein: CSVGGESGGADTQYF.

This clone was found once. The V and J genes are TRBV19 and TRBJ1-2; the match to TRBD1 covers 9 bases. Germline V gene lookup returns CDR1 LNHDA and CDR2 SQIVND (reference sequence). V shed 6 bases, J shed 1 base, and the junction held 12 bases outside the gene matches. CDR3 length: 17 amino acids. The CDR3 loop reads CASRIRDRVGVNYGYTF. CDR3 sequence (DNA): TGTGCCAGTAGAATCCGGGACAGGGTCGGGGTTAACTATGGCTACACCTTC.

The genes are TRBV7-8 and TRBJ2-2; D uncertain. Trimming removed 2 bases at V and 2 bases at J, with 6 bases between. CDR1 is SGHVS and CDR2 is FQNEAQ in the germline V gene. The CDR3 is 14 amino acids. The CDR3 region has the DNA TGTGCCAGCAGCTTACTTCTTAACACCGGGGAGCTGTTTTTT. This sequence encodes CASSLLLNTGELFF.

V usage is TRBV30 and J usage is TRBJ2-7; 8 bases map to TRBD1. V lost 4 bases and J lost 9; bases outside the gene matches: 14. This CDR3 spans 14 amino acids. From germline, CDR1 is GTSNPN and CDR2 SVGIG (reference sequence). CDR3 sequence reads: CAWNSGQGRARQYF. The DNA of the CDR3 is TGTGCCTGGAATAGCGGACAGGGAAGGGCTCGGCAGTACTTC.

As DNA, the CDR3 is TGCGCCAGCAGCGCCTCGGGGGGCGTAGACTATGGCTACACCTTC. Protein: CASSASGGVDYGYTF. V gene TRBV5-1 combines with J gene TRBJ1-2, with D perhaps TRBD1 (6 bases). The germline V and J ends were trimmed by 4 bases and 3 bases, with 16 bases remaining between them. Germline V CDR1 and CDR2: SGHRS, YFSETQ. The CDR3 contains 15 residues.

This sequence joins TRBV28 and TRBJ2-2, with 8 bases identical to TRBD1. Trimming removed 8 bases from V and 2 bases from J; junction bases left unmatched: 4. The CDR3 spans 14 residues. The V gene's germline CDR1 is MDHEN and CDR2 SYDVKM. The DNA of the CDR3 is TGTGCCAGCCAGGGGGCGGGAAACACCGGGGAGCTGTTTTTT. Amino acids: CASQGAGNTGELFF.

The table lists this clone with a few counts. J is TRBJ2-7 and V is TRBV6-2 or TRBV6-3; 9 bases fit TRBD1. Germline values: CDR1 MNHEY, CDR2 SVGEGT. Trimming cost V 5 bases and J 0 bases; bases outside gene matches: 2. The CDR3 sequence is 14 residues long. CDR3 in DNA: TGTGCCAGCAGTGACAGGGGGGCCTCCTACGAGCAGTACTTC. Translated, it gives CASSDRGASYEQYF.

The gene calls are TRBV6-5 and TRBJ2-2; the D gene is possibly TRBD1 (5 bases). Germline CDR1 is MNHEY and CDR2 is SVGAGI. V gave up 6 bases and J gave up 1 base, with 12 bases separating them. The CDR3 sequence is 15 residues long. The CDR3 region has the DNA TGTGCCAGCAGCGTACGGACACGGAACACCGGGGAGCTGTTTTTT. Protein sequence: CASSVRTRNTGELFF.

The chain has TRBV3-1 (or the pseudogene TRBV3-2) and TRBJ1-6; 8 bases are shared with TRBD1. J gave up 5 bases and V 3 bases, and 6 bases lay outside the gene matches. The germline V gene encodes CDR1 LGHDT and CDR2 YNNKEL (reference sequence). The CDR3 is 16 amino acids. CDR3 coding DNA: TGTGCCAGCAGCCATTACCGGGACAGGAATAATTCACCCCTCCACTTT. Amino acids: CASSHYRDRNNSPLHF.

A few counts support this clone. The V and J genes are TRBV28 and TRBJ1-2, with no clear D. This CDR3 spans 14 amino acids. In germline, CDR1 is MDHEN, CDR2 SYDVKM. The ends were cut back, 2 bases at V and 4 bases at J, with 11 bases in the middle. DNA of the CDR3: TGTGCCAGCAGTTTAGGGCAGTATGGCTATGGCTACACCTTC. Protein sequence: CASSLGQYGYGYTF.

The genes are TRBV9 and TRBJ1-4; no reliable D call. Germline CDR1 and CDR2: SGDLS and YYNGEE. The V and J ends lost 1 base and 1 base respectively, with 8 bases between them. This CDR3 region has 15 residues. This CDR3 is CASSVREGTNEKLFF. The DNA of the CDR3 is TGTGCCAGCAGCGTACGAGAGGGAACTAATGAAAAACTGTTTTTT.

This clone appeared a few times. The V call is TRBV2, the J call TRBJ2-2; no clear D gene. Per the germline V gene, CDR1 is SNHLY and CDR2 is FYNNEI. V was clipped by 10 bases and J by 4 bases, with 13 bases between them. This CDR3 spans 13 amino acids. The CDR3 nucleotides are TGTGCCATCTTCGCGGTAGGCACCGGGGAGCTGTTTTTT. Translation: CAIFAVGTGELFF.

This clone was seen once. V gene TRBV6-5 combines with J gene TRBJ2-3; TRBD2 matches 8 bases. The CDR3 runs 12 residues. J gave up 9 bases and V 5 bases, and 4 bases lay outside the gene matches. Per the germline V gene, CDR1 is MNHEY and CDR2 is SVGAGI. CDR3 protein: CASSQKRGTQYF. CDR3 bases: TGTGCCAGCAGTCAGAAGCGGGGGACGCAGTATTTT.

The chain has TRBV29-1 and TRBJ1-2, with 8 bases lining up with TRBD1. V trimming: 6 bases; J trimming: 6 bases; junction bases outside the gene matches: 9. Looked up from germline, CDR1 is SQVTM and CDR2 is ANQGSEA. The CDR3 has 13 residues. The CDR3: CSVGDRPSDGYTF. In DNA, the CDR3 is TGCAGCGTCGGGGACAGGCCATCTGATGGCTACACCTTC.

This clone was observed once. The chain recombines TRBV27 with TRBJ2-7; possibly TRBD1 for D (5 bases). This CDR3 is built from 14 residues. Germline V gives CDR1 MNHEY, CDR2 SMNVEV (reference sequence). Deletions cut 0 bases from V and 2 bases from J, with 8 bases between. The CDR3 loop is CASSLSQVAYEQYF. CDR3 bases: TGTGCCAGCAGTTTATCACAGGTTGCCTACGAGCAGTACTTC.

The CDR3 DNA reads TGTGCCAGCAGCTCGACAGGAGATACGCAGTATTTT. Encoded protein: CASSSTGDTQYF. This chain joins TRBV7-9 and TRBJ2-3; perhaps TRBD1 as D (6 bases). Trimming stripped 4 bases from V and 5 bases from J, with 7 bases between. This CDR3 is 12 amino acids long. CDR1 is SEHNR, CDR2 FQNEAQ, per germline (reference sequence).